What follows are 30 T cell receptor beta chains derived from one specimen sequenced in a study of OX40 agonist ivuxolimab in advanced cancers. The assay was immunoSEQ multiplex PCR, and TCRdb's table has in-frame clones only and misses some. The sample has approximately 30,000 clones, approximately 89% seen once; the top ten hold 0.8% to 1%. Material: CD4+ or CD8+ T cells sorted from blood, obtained in a trial of the OX40 agonist ivuxolimab. These receptors were obtained from an adult with an advanced solid tumor such as melanoma, head and neck, liver or kidney cancer.

This chain's CDR3 is CASSRTMNNEQFF. The CDR3 DNA follows: TGTGCCAGCAGCAGGACTATGAACAATGAGCAGTTCTTC. The chain carries TRBV11-3 and TRBJ2-1; tentatively, D is TRBD2 (6 bases). The CDR3 totals 13 residues. V gave up 5 bases and J gave up 5 bases, with 10 bases separating them. Germline CDR1 reads SGHNT; CDR2 reads YENEEA.

The chain is built from TRBV5-6 and TRBJ1-2; maybe TRBD1 (5 bases). The CDR3 is made up of 11 amino acids. V lost 3 bases and J 10 bases, leaving 10 bases between the germline ends. Germline values: CDR1 SGHDT, CDR2 YYEEEE. The CDR3 DNA is TGTGCCAGCAGCTCGAGGGGCCTCTACACCTTC. Translation: CASSSRGLYTF.

The rearrangement links TRBV23-1 to TRBJ2-5, with D perhaps being TRBD1 or TRBD2 (6 bases each). TRBV23-1 is known as an ORF, though its function is uncertain. The CDR3 has 18 amino acids. V lost 3 bases to trimming and J lost 3 bases, with 23 bases between them. The CDR3 DNA reads TGCGCCAGCAGTCATCCGGGGGACACCACCCAAGTCGAAGAGACCCAGTACTTC. Its translation is CASSHPGDTTQVEETQYF.

The rearrangement joins TRBV7-3 to TRBJ2-1; D is tentatively TRBD1 or TRBD2 (5 bases each). Germline-derived CDR1 and CDR2 are SGHTA and FQGTGA. This CDR3 is built from 16 residues. With 5 bases removed from V and 6 bases from J, the gap between germline ends came to 20 bases. Here the CDR3 DNA reads TGTGCCAGCAGCCCCTCGGCGAGGGGCGGAAGCAATGAGCAGTTCTTC. It encodes CASSPSARGGSNEQFF.

This chain connects TRBV7-2 to TRBJ2-7; tentatively, D is TRBD1 (5 bases). V was clipped by 3 bases and J by 0 bases, with 15 bases between them. This CDR3 is 16 amino acids long. Germline V CDR1 and CDR2: SGHTA, FQGNSA. CDR3 sequence reads: CASSLQGRRSSYEQYF. Written as DNA, the CDR3 is TGTGCCAGCAGCTTGCAGGGCAGGAGAAGCTCCTACGAGCAGTACTTC.

The table lists this clone with a count of one. This chain links TRBV5-1 with TRBJ2-7; 7 positions agree with TRBD2. This CDR3 contains 16 residues. Germline V gives CDR1 SGHRS, CDR2 YFSETQ. V lost 0 bases, J lost 1 base, and 7 bases stayed unmatched. This CDR3 is CASSLEEGGLSYEQYF. The DNA for the CDR3 is TGCGCCAGCAGCTTGGAGGAGGGAGGGCTGTCCTACGAGCAGTACTTC.

This clone was found a few times. The genes are TRBV6-6 and TRBJ1-4; no clear D gene. CDR3 length: 10 residues. Germline CDR1 reads MNHNY; CDR2 reads SVGAGI (reference sequence). Trimming removed 10 bases at V and 8 bases at J, with 8 bases between. The CDR3 here is CATWGEKLFF. The CDR3 DNA is TGTGCCACTTGGGGAGAAAAACTGTTTTTT.

About this clone itself: Relative to the germline gene, one junction end is altered; a read error may explain this. This CDR3 is CASSLKAKEDF. CDR3 in DNA: TGTGCCAGCAGCTTAAAGGCCAAGGAGGATTTT. The chain joins TRBV7-9 to TRBJ1-3, with D unresolved. Germline CDR1 SEHNR, CDR2 FQNEAQ (reference sequence). The CDR3 sequence is 11 residues long.

The gene calls are TRBV30 and TRBJ1-1, with D possibly TRBD1 on 6 matching bases. V was pared by 0 bases and J by 1 base, with 12 bases between. This CDR3 has 15 residues. CDR1 and CDR2 from the germline V gene are GTSNPN and SVGIG (reference sequence). The CDR3 is CAWSVWGHTNTEAFF. In DNA form, the CDR3 reads TGTGCCTGGAGTGTATGGGGACATACGAACACTGAAGCTTTCTTT.

The chain is built from TRBV5-6 and TRBJ1-5; 9 bases map to TRBD1. The trim removed 4 bases at V and 7 bases at J, leaving 9 bases unmatched. The CDR3 runs 15 residues. Germline loops: CDR1 SGHDT, CDR2 YYEEEE. The chain's CDR3 is CASSKKQGAIQPQHF. The CDR3 DNA is TGTGCCAGCAGCAAAAAACAGGGGGCCATACAGCCCCAGCATTTT. The full variable domain, its missing parts supplied by reference TRBV5-6 and TRBJ1-5, is DAGVTQSPTHLIKTRGQQVTLRCSPKSGHDTVSWYQQALGQGPQFIFQYYEEEERQRGNFPDRFSGHQFPNYSSELNVNALLLGDSALYLCASSKKQGAIQPQHFGDGTRLSIL.

The chain links TRBV9 to TRBJ1-3; D may be TRBD1 (6 bases). Germline CDR1 reads SGDLS; CDR2 reads YYNGEE. V lost 2 bases to trimming and J lost 3 bases, with 12 bases between them. This CDR3 has 15 amino acids. DNA for the CDR3: TGTGCCAGCAGCGTTACAGGGACTCATGGAAACACCATATATTTT. Translation gives CASSVTGTHGNTIYF.

The chain carries TRBV7-2 and TRBJ2-3, with 7 bases that match TRBD2. V shed 4 bases and J 4 bases; nucleotides not matched to a gene: 5. This CDR3 is 14 amino acids long. Germline V gene lookup returns CDR1 SGHTA and CDR2 FQGNSA. The CDR3 sequence is CASSSTREADTQYF. DNA for the CDR3: TGTGCCAGCAGCTCGACCCGGGAGGCAGATACGCAGTATTTT.

The genes are TRBV29-1 and TRBJ1-4; D remains ambiguous. The CDR3 has 12 amino acids. In germline, CDR1 is SQVTM, CDR2 ANQGSEA. V was clipped by 4 bases and J by 11 bases, with 14 bases between them. The CDR3 region is CSVVNLVNKLFF. The CDR3 nucleotides read TGCAGCGTTGTTAATTTGGTCAATAAACTGTTTTTT.

CDR3 residues: CASTQRVGETQYF. The CDR3 DNA reads TGTGCCAGCACCCAGCGGGTCGGCGAGACCCAGTACTTC. This chain connects TRBV6-1 to TRBJ2-5; TRBD2 is a possible D gene (6 bases). This CDR3 has 13 amino acids. Trimming left V 7 bases short and J 5 bases short, with 14 bases between. CDR1 is MNHNS and CDR2 is SASEGT in the germline V gene.

The CDR3 spells CSVKDRNNQPQHF. For the CDR3, the DNA is TGCAGCGTAAAGGACAGGAACAATCAGCCCCAGCATTTT. This rearrangement joins TRBV29-1 to TRBJ1-5; 7 nucleotides match TRBD1. The CDR3 length is 13 residues. V was clipped by 6 bases and J by 3 bases; unmatched bases: 5. Germline V lookup: CDR1 SQVTM, CDR2 ANQGSEA.

The chain links TRBV4-2 to TRBJ1-1; D is unclear. This CDR3 has 16 residues. The germline gives CDR1 LGHNA, CDR2 YNFKEQ. V lost 0 bases to trimming and J lost 3 bases, with 14 bases between them. The CDR3, as DNA: TGTGCCAGCAGCCAAGATGAACGGGTAAGAGACACTGAAGCTTTCTTT. Translation gives CASSQDERVRDTEAFF.

The V and J genes are TRBV2 and TRBJ2-3; 7 nucleotides match TRBD1. This CDR3 contains 14 residues. The V and J ends lost 6 bases and 0 bases, in that order; junction bases with no gene match: 3. Germline V gene data show CDR1 as SNHLY and CDR2 as FYNNEI. This chain's CDR3 is CASRGQFSTDTQYF. The CDR3 nucleotides read TGTGCCAGCAGGGGACAGTTTAGCACAGATACGCAGTATTTT.

The gene calls are TRBV9 and TRBJ1-2, with D possibly matching TRBD1 (5 bases). CDR3 length: 15 residues. Trimming cost V 4 bases and J 6 bases, with 19 bases left between them. CDR1 SGDLS and CDR2 YYNGEE come from the germline V gene. DNA of the CDR3: TGTGCCAGCAGCCCACGGGACTTTGCAGCAGATGGCTACACCTTC. Amino acids: CASSPRDFAADGYTF. The full variable domain, in which reference TRBV9 and TRBJ1-2 provide the parts outside the CDR3, is DSGVTQTPKHLITATGQRVTLRCSPRSGDLSVYWYQQSLDQGLQFLIQYYNGEERAKGNILERFSAQQFPDLHSELNLSSLELGDSALYFCASSPRDFAADGYTFGSGTRLTVV.

The CDR3 DNA is TGCGCCAGCAGCTTAGGGACAGGGAATGAAAAACTGTTTTTT. Amino acid sequence: CASSLGTGNEKLFF. This chain joins TRBV5-1 and TRBJ1-4, with 9 bases identical to TRBD1. The V gene's germline CDR1 is SGHRS and CDR2 YFSETQ. The CDR3 has 14 residues. Trimming at V came to 2 bases and at J to 5 bases, leaving 1 base not matched to a gene.

The rearrangement uses TRBV7-7 and TRBJ2-5; D possibly corresponds to TRBD2 (6 bases). Germline values: CDR1 SSHAT, CDR2 FNYEAQ (reference sequence). The ends were cut back, 3 bases at V and 5 bases at J, with 13 bases in the middle. The CDR3 sequence is 14 residues long. This chain's CDR3 is CASSFRDFAETQYF. The CDR3 bases are TGTGCCAGCAGCTTTCGGGACTTTGCGGAGACCCAGTACTTC. The variable domain in full, completed from reference TRBV7-7 and TRBJ2-5, reads GAGVSQSPRYKVTKRGQDVTLRCDPISSHATLYWYQQALGQGPEFLTYFNYEAQPDKSGLPSDRFSAERPEGSISTLTIQRTEQRDSAMYRCASSFRDFAETQYFGPGTRLLVL.

This clone was detected only once. This chain joins TRBV11-3 and TRBJ2-1; 8 positions match TRBD2. Germline loops: CDR1 SGHNT, CDR2 YENEEA. CDR3 length: 14 amino acids. Germline trimming cut 5 bases from V and 9 bases from J; bases unmatched to any gene: 9. The CDR3 nucleotides read TGTGCCAGCAGCCTAGGGGTTAGCGGGGTTGAGCAGTTCTTC. As protein: CASSLGVSGVEQFF. Filled out from reference TRBV11-3 and TRBJ2-1, the complete variable domain reads EAGVVQSPRYKIIEKKQPVAFWCNPISGHNTLYWYLQNLGQGPELLIRYENEEAVDDSQLPKDRFSAERLKGVDSTLKIQPAELGDSAVYLCASSLGVSGVEQFFGPGTRLTVL.

This clone was recorded a few times. V is TRBV20-1 and J is TRBJ2-1; tentatively, D is TRBD2 (5 bases). V was cut by 1 base and J by 9 bases, with 7 bases left in between. CDR3 length: 11 residues. In germline, CDR1 is DFQATT, CDR2 SNEGSKA (reference sequence). The DNA for the CDR3 is TGCAGTGCTAGAGCAGAGGGTGAGCAGTTCTTC. Protein product: CSARAEGEQFF.

This chain joins TRBV28 and TRBJ1-5, with D possibly being TRBD1 (6 bases). V dropped 4 bases and J dropped 4 bases, with 14 bases sitting between them. From germline, CDR1 is MDHEN and CDR2 SYDVKM. The CDR3 is made up of 15 amino acids. CDR3 region: CASSYQQGLNQPQHF. In DNA, the CDR3 is TGTGCCAGCAGTTATCAACAGGGCTTGAATCAGCCCCAGCATTTT.

This clone was seen only once. This chain connects TRBV11-1 to TRBJ2-2, with 7 bases identical to TRBD1. Losses at the gene ends were 3 bases for V and 7 bases for J; bases not matched to a gene: 11. The CDR3 is made up of 16 amino acids. Germline V lookup: CDR1 SGHAT, CDR2 FQDESV (reference sequence). CDR3 nucleotides: TGTGCCAGCAGCTTTCCTCGCAGGGGGATAGGCGGGGAGCTGTTTTTT. Protein sequence: CASSFPRRGIGGELFF. The full variable domain, with the rest looked up from reference TRBV11-1 and TRBJ2-2, is EAEVAQSPRYKITEKSQAVAFWCDPISGHATLYWYRQILGQGPELLVQFQDESVVDDSQLPKDRFSAERLKGVDSTLKIQPAELGDSAMYLCASSFPRRGIGGELFFGEGSRLTVL.

This chain links TRBV7-3 with TRBJ1-1, with 9 bases lining up with TRBD1. Losses at the gene ends were 0 bases for V and 0 bases for J; bases not matched to a gene: 2. The CDR3 covers 16 residues. Germline V CDR1 and CDR2: SGHTA, FQGTGA. The CDR3 region has the DNA TGTGCCAGCAGCTTAACCGGGACAGGGATGAACACTGAAGCTTTCTTT. Encoded protein: CASSLTGTGMNTEAFF.

This rearrangement joins TRBV10-2 to TRBJ1-3, with D unresolved. In germline, CDR1 is WSHSY, CDR2 SAAADI. The CDR3 sequence is 14 residues long. Trimming took 8 bases from V and 1 from J, leaving 12 bases between them. CDR3 bases: TGCGCCAGCTGTGCGATAGAGTCTGGAAACACCATATATTTT. It is translated as CASCAIESGNTIYF.

The chain links TRBV29-1 to TRBJ2-1, with 7 bases identical to TRBD2. Germline CDR1 SQVTM, CDR2 ANQGSEA. The CDR3 runs to 16 residues. V dropped 2 bases and J dropped 8; count of bases not matched to a gene: 15. Written as DNA, the CDR3 is TGCAGCGTTGAAAGTCCGGCGGGCGGGAGCCGGTATGAGCAGTTCTTC. This translates into CSVESPAGGSRYEQFF.

The V and J genes are TRBV7-3 and TRBJ2-5; D perhaps matches TRBD2 (6 bases). The CDR3 runs 17 residues. Trimming shortened V by 2 bases and J by 4 bases, and 20 bases separated the two germline ends. CDR1 is SGHTA, CDR2 FQGTGA, per germline. CDR3 protein: CASSLGGGARSGETQYF. CDR3 DNA sequence: TGTGCCAGCAGCTTAGGTGGAGGGGCTAGGTCGGGAGAGACCCAGTACTTC.

J is TRBJ2-5 and V is TRBV7-9, with 11 bases lining up with TRBD1. V was pared by 5 bases and J by 5 bases, with 7 bases of the junction left unmatched. This CDR3 comprises 15 residues. Germline values: CDR1 SEHNR, CDR2 FQNEAQ (reference sequence). This CDR3 reads CASSNRDRGSETQYF. CDR3 nucleotides: TGTGCCAGCAGCAACCGGGACAGGGGGTCCGAGACCCAGTACTTC.

This clone was seen more than once but under ten times. The chain couples TRBV5-1 to TRBJ1-1; D gene unclear. This CDR3 comprises 13 residues. Trimming shortened V by 2 bases and J by 1 base, and 6 bases separated the two germline ends. CDR1 and CDR2 from the germline V gene are SGHRS and YFSETQ. The CDR3: CASSFGENTEAFF. The CDR3 DNA sequence: TGCGCCAGCAGCTTCGGCGAGAACACTGAAGCTTTCTTT.